This T cell receptor beta chain was retrieved from a study of cytomegalovirus exposure and HLA in healthy donors. Trimming removed 3 bases from V and 8 bases from J; junction bases left unmatched: 5. The length of the CDR3 is 15 residues. CDR1 and CDR2 from the germline V gene are SGHNT and YYREEE (reference sequence). Vbeta (60) and Jbeta (13) primers were used in the PCR. Measured with immunoSEQ multiplex PCR; TCRdb has only the in-frame clones, and not every one. The sample includes around 130,000 clones, 80% to 85% of them seen just once. Sequenced input: PBMCs. The chain uses TRBV5-4 and TRBJ2-1; 13 positions match TRBD2. This TCR came from a boy younger than 18 in good health and CMV-seronegative. The CDR3 nucleotides read TGTGCCAGCAGCTGGACTAGCGGGAGCGGCGATGAGCAGTTCTTC. Translated: CASSWTSGSGDEQFF. The full variable domain, rest sourced from reference TRBV5-4 and TRBJ2-1, is ETGVTQSPTHLIKTRGQQVTLRCSSQSGHNTVSWYQQALGQGPQFIFQYYREEENGRGNFPPRFSGLQFPNYSSELNVNALELDDSALYLCASSWTSGSGDEQFFGPGTRLTVL.